Following are 11 T cell receptor beta chains from one sample sequenced in a study of control samples from healthy donors and cancer patients. The table came from immunoSEQ multiplex PCR; TCRdb's copy has only in-frame clones and leaves some out. The sample has roughly 120,000 clones, 80% to 90% seen once. The sample consisted of PBMCs. The receptors come from a woman in her forties or fifties with colorectal cancer.

The chain employs TRBV4-1 and TRBJ2-7; D is possibly TRBD1 or TRBD2 (5 bases each). The ends were cut back, 1 base at V and 3 bases at J, with 16 bases in the middle. Per the germline V gene, CDR1 is MGHRA and CDR2 is YSYEKL. This CDR3 is 16 amino acids long. CDR3 amino acids: CASSQGKGWENYEQYF. The CDR3 DNA reads as TGCGCCAGCAGCCAAGGGAAGGGGTGGGAGAACTACGAGCAGTACTTC.

The rearrangement uses TRBV6-6 and TRBJ2-7, with D perhaps given as TRBD1 or TRBD2 (5 bases each). V was cut by 7 bases and J by 8 bases, with 15 bases left in between. CDR1 is MNHNY and CDR2 is SVGAGI in the germline V gene (reference sequence). The CDR3 is 12 amino acids. CDR3 nucleotides: TGTGCCAGCACCACGGGGCTAGGGCAGCAGTACTTC. Translating gives CASTTGLGQQYF.

The chain links TRBV19 to TRBJ2-3, with 7 positions matching TRBD2. Unmatched junction bases numbered 6, after V lost 6 bases and J lost 6 bases. This CDR3 is 13 amino acids long. Per the germline V gene, CDR1 is LNHDA and CDR2 is SQIVND (reference sequence). CDR3 amino acids: CASRRSGEDTQYF. CDR3 DNA sequence: TGTGCCAGTAGGCGAAGCGGGGAGGATACGCAGTATTTT.

This clone was seen once. This sequence joins TRBV6-5 and TRBJ1-2; 8 bases line up with TRBD1. This CDR3 is built from 14 residues. J lost 7 bases, V lost 4 bases, and 8 bases had no gene match. Per the germline V gene, CDR1 is MNHEY and CDR2 is SVGAGI. CDR3 amino acids: CASSSDRGNTGYTF. The CDR3 DNA reads as TGTGCCAGCAGTTCCGACAGGGGCAATACTGGCTACACCTTC.

The J gene is TRBJ1-5, the V gene TRBV25-1; D perhaps matches TRBD1 (6 bases). The CDR3 is made up of 15 amino acids. From germline, CDR1 is MGHDK and CDR2 SYGVNS. Trimming stripped 5 bases from V and 6 bases from J, with 17 bases between. The CDR3 protein is CASSPAGAKSQPQHF. Written as DNA, the CDR3 is TGTGCCAGCAGTCCGGCGGGGGCGAAAAGTCAGCCCCAGCATTTT.

This chain connects TRBV7-9 to TRBJ2-5; D is perhaps TRBD1 (5 bases). Trimming removed 5 bases at V and 5 bases at J, with 24 bases between. CDR1 is SEHNR, CDR2 FQNEAQ, per germline (reference sequence). The CDR3 consists of 17 residues. This chain's CDR3 is CASSPVPRRVIGETQYF. DNA for the CDR3: TGTGCCAGCAGCCCCGTCCCTCGCAGGGTGATAGGGGAGACCCAGTACTTC.

The rearrangement joins TRBV7-9 to TRBJ1-3; no firm D call. V dropped 1 base and J dropped 0 bases, with 7 bases sitting between them. The CDR3 totals 15 residues. Germline CDR1 is SEHNR and CDR2 is FQNEAQ (reference sequence). For the CDR3, the DNA is TGTGCCAGCAGCTTAGTTGGTTCCTCTGGAAACACCATATATTTT. Translated, it gives CASSLVGSSGNTIYF.

This clone came up a few times. V and J are TRBV6-1 and TRBJ2-7; TRBD2 agrees at 10 bases. The V gene's germline CDR1 is MNHNS and CDR2 SASEGT. V lost 0 bases to trimming and J lost 3 bases; unmatched junction nucleotides: 5. The CDR3 sequence is 16 residues long. As DNA, the CDR3 is TGTGCCAGCAGTGAAGCCAGGGGACTAGCGCTCTACGAGCAGTACTTC. Its protein is CASSEARGLALYEQYF.

The rearrangement joins TRBV7-9 to TRBJ1-3; D remains ambiguous. The CDR3 length is 14 residues. Germline assignment: CDR1 SEHNR and CDR2 FQNEAQ (reference sequence). The V end was cut by 0 bases, the J end by 4 bases, with 7 bases between. The CDR3 loop is CASSLANSGNTIYF. The CDR3 DNA is TGTGCCAGCAGCTTAGCGAACAGCGGAAACACCATATATTTT.

The rearrangement uses TRBV28 and TRBJ2-7, with TRBD1 matching 8 bases. With V trimmed by 3 bases and J by 7 bases, 5 bases remained unmatched. Germline loops: CDR1 MDHEN, CDR2 SYDVKM. The CDR3 contains 13 residues. The CDR3, as DNA: TGTGCCAGCAGTTTCGAGGACAGGGTTGAGCAGTACTTC. This gives the protein CASSFEDRVEQYF.

The chain links TRBV7-9 to TRBJ1-5, with a weak D call TRBD1 (6 bases). Deletions cut 3 bases from V and 3 bases from J, with 12 bases between. Per germline, CDR1 SEHNR and CDR2 FQNEAQ (reference sequence). The CDR3 covers 15 residues. The CDR3, as DNA: TGTGCCAGCAGCTTCGGACAGTTAGACAATCAGCCCCAGCATTTT. This sequence encodes CASSFGQLDNQPQHF.